Only a few counts were recorded for the clone carrying this TCR beta chain. What it binds is unknown. The trim removed 0 bases at V and 0 bases at J, leaving 11 bases unmatched. The CDR3 contains 19 residues. Looked up from germline, CDR1 is WSHSY and CDR2 is SAAADI. The data were taken from a study of cytomegalovirus exposure and HLA in healthy donors. Study-level findings and limits: Specificity of a few CMV-associated chains for CMV antigens was verified in vitro.

13 Jbeta primers and 60 Vbeta primers were used for the PCR. Clones were read by immunoSEQ multiplex PCR, and TCRdb kept only the in-frame ones, dropping some. The sample shows approximately 77,000 clones, over 60% of them seen only once. Nominal health characterized the donors when sampled, though unrecorded immune exposures were likely. V usage is TRBV10-2 and J usage is TRBJ2-1; 7 nucleotides match TRBD2. This receptor was taken from a man between 35 and 55 years old in good health and CMV-seronegative. The sequenced sample consisted of PBMCs. The DNA for the CDR3 is TGCGCCAGCAGTGAGTCGGGGAGGGTTGTTATCAGCTCCTACAATGAGCAGTTCTTC. It codes for CASSESGRVVISSYNEQFF.